Listed below are T cell receptor beta chains from one sample, sequenced in a study of a mutant IDH1 vaccine in newly diagnosed glioma. Their target antigens are unknown. Data came from immunoSEQ multiplex PCR; TCRdb stores just in-frame clones and leaves some out. The table lists some 48,000 clones, around four fifths of them singletons. This material consisted of PBMCs, taken from a glioma patient whose treatment included an IDH1 peptide vaccine. The receptors were gathered from a woman aged 40 to 50 with glioma. Both conserved end residues are part of each CDR3. Each record gives: J gene, clone size, V gene, D gene, CDR3 length, CDR3 protein, CDR3 DNA. A D gene is named only where the DNA matches it firmly. Rows give clone size only sometimes, using once, few, many, or a class for an expanded clone.

TRBJ1-1 few TRBV7-2 . 14 CASSLVVSGTEAFF TGTGCCAGCAGCTTAGTAGTCAGTGGCACTGAAGCTTTCTTT
TRBJ2-2 once TRBV6-5 . 11 CASFGTGELFF TGTGCCAGCTTTGGCACCGGGGAGCTGTTTTTT
TRBJ1-6 . TRBV30 . 13 CAWMDSYNSPLHF TGTGCCTGGATGGACAGCTATAATTCACCCCTCCACTTT
TRBJ2-1 . TRBV5-4 . 13 CASSFGNYNEQFF TGTGCCAGCAGCTTCGGGAATTACAATGAGCAGTTCTTC
TRBJ2-3 . TRBV10-3 TRBD2 14 CATMWTSGEDTQYF TGTGCCACGATGTGGACTAGCGGTGAAGATACGCAGTATTTT
TRBJ2-1 . TRBV20-1 . 11 CVGQGRDEQFF TGCGTGGGCCAGGGGAGAGATGAGCAGTTCTTC
TRBJ2-5 . TRBV10-3 . 13 CAISGRGAETQYF TGTGCCATCAGTGGCCGCGGGGCGGAGACCCAGTACTTC
TRBJ2-1 . TRBV7-2 TRBD1 15 CASSLMGQGVVGQFF TGTGCCAGCAGCCTAATGGGGCAGGGGGTTGTTGGACAGTTCTTC
TRBJ2-3 . TRBV29-1 TRBD2 14 CSVVGTSLPDTQYF TGCAGCGTTGTGGGGACTAGCTTGCCGGATACGCAGTATTTT
TRBJ2-7 . TRBV30 . 14 CAWRDRGLSYEQYF TGTGCCTGGAGAGACCGAGGACTCTCCTACGAGCAGTACTTC
TRBJ1-3 . TRBV30 . 14 CAWSQGITGNTIYF TGTGCCTGGAGTCAGGGTATAACTGGAAACACCATATATTTT
TRBJ2-5 . TRBV4-3 . 15 CASSRRDTGRETQYF TGCGCCAGCAGCAGACGGGACACCGGGCGAGAGACCCAGTACTTC
TRBJ1-5 . TRBV7-2 TRBD1 15 CASSLVQGVYQPQHF TGTGCCAGCAGCTTAGTACAGGGGGTTTATCAGCCCCAGCATTTT
TRBJ1-1 . TRBV6-1 TRBD1 14 CASSWTGLNTEAFF TGTGCCAGCAGTTGGACAGGCTTGAACACTGAAGCTTTCTTT
TRBJ1-2 . TRBV19 . 12 CASSETYYGYTF TGTGCCAGTAGTGAAACCTACTATGGCTACACCTTC
TRBJ2-3 . TRBV2 . 13 CASSAGNGHTQYF TGTGCCAGCAGTGCGGGAAACGGGCATACGCAGTATTTT
TRBJ1-4 . TRBV7-8 . 15 CASSLYRRLGEKLFF TGTGCCAGCAGCTTATATAGGCGTTTAGGAGAAAAACTGTTTTTT
TRBJ1-2 . TRBV20-1 TRBD1 11 CRTQGASGYTF TGCAGAACACAGGGGGCGAGTGGCTACACCTTC
TRBJ2-2 . TRBV5-1 . 16 CASSVIGDTDTGELFF TGCGCCAGCAGTGTTATTGGGGACACGGACACCGGGGAGCTGTTTTTT
TRBJ1-4 few TRBV7-9 . 14 CASSHQNQGGKLFF TGTGCCAGCAGCCACCAAAATCAAGGAGGAAAACTGTTTTTT
TRBJ1-2 . TRBV19 TRBD1 15 CASSPQTGTGYGYTF TGTGCCAGTAGTCCTCAGACCGGGACAGGCTATGGCTACACCTTC
TRBJ2-7 . TRBV4-2 . 14 CASSQEGSSYEQYF TGTGCCAGCAGCCAAGAGGGGAGCTCCTACGAGCAGTACTTC
TRBJ2-5 . TRBV19 TRBD1 17 CATTVMGGTGGQETQYF TGTGCCACCACCGTCATGGGGGGGACAGGGGGCCAAGAGACCCAGTACTTC
TRBJ1-1 . TRBV27 TRBD1 17 CASIPVGTGGSVTEAFF TGTGCCAGCATCCCCGTAGGGACAGGGGGGTCGGTCACTGAAGCTTTCTTT
TRBJ2-6 . TRBV4-1 . 18 CASSQSPGRRLGANVLTF TGCGCCAGCAGCCAATCCCCCGGGAGACGTCTGGGGGCCAACGTCCTGACTTTC
TRBJ1-2 . TRBV9 . 14 CASTSWQVRAGYTF TGTGCCAGCACCAGCTGGCAGGTCCGAGCTGGCTACACCTTC
TRBJ2-7 . TRBV7-9 TRBD2 15 CASSIGTSRPHEQYF TGTGCCAGCAGCATCGGGACTAGTCGTCCGCACGAGCAGTACTTC
TRBJ1-4 . TRBV4-1 . 15 CASSLGTSTNEKLFF TGCGCCAGCAGCCTGGGGACATCAACTAATGAAAAACTGTTTTTT
TRBJ1-3 . TRBV5-1 . 15 CASSPGDRPGNTIYF TGCGCCAGCAGCCCCGGGGATCGTCCTGGAAACACCATATATTTT
TRBJ2-1 . TRBV5-1 TRBD2 20 CASSLDASGLPGLTYNEQFF TGCGCCAGCAGCTTGGACGCTAGCGGCCTCCCGGGCCTTACCTACAATGAGCAGTTCTTC
TRBJ1-1 . TRBV30 . 15 CAWSVLAGRNTEAFF TGTGCCTGGAGTGTATTAGCAGGTAGGAACACTGAAGCTTTCTTT
TRBJ1-3 once TRBV5-1 . 18 CASRTGGGLLPSGNTIYF TGCGCCAGCAGAACCGGAGGGGGTCTTCTCCCTTCGGGAAACACCATATATTTT
TRBJ1-6 . TRBV2 . 14 CASSGDGGGSPLHF TGTGCCAGCAGCGGGGACGGAGGAGGTTCACCCCTCCACTTT
TRBJ2-3 . TRBV4-3 TRBD2 20 CASSQKMEGRIAGVHYTQYF TGCGCCAGCAGCCAAAAGATGGAAGGGAGAATAGCGGGGGTCCATTATACGCAGTATTTT
TRBJ1-5 few TRBV5-6 . 15 CASSNRRVGNQPQHF TGTGCCAGCAGTAACCGCAGGGTTGGCAATCAGCCCCAGCATTTT
TRBJ2-5 . TRBV10-3 . 14 CAISDPPSQETQYF TGTGCCATCAGCGACCCCCCCTCCCAAGAGACCCAGTACTTC
TRBJ1-3 . TRBV7-9 . 16 CASSSRQSSSGNTIYF TGTGCCAGCAGCTCCAGACAGTCAAGCTCTGGAAACACCATATATTTT
TRBJ1-3 . TRBV10-3 . 13 CAIRRETGNTIYF TGTGCCATCAGGCGGGAAACTGGAAACACCATATATTTT
TRBJ1-5 . TRBV5-6 . 13 CASSLAATQPQHF TGTGCCAGCAGCTTGGCGGCTACTCAGCCCCAGCATTTT
TRBJ2-1 . TRBV18 TRBD1 15 CASSPGTGDYNEQFF TGTGCCAGCTCACCCGGGACAGGGGACTACAATGAGCAGTTCTTC
TRBJ2-5 . TRBV4-1 . 14 CASSQDRHLETQYF TGCGCCAGCAGCCAAGATCGACATTTGGAGACCCAGTACTTC
TRBJ2-3 . TRBV27 TRBD2 14 CASSQRGGRDTQYF TGTGCCAGCAGCCAGCGGGGGGGAAGGGATACGCAGTATTTT
TRBJ2-1 . TRBV30 TRBD2 15 CAWSVQLAGYNEQFF TGTGCCTGGAGTGTACAACTAGCGGGTTACAATGAGCAGTTCTTC
TRBJ1-1 few TRBV19 . 13 CASSIYGGTETFF TGTGCCAGTAGTATCTACGGGGGGACTGAGACTTTCTTT
TRBJ2-3 . TRBV5-4 TRBD2 13 CASRPSGGDTQYF TGTGCCAGCAGGCCTAGCGGGGGGGATACGCAGTATTTT
TRBJ1-4 . TRBV7-2 TRBD1 15 CASSALGDRVRKLFF TGTGCCAGCAGCGCCCTAGGGGACAGGGTGAGGAAACTGTTTTTT
TRBJ2-5 . TRBV9 TRBD1 14 CASSVGQGRETQYF TGTGCCAGCAGCGTGGGACAGGGGAGGGAGACCCAGTACTTC
TRBJ1-1 once TRBV7-2 . 15 CASSRSGAKNTEAFF TGTGCCAGCAGCCGTAGCGGGGCAAAGAACACTGAAGCTTTCTTT
TRBJ1-5 . TRBV2 . 14 CASRGGGLSQPQHF TGTGCCAGCAGGGGGGGCGGACTCAGTCAGCCCCAGCATTTT
TRBJ1-1 few TRBV6-5 . 13 CASTRDGYTEAFF TGTGCCAGCACCAGAGATGGGTACACTGAAGCTTTCTTT